A selection of T cell receptor beta chains follows, all from one sample in a study of blood T cell repertoires in COVID-19. Method: immunoSEQ multiplex PCR; TCRdb's copy keeps in-frame clones and lacks some. This sample has around 95,000 clones; about nine tenths occur once, and the top ten carry just over 5%. Source material: peripheral blood. These receptors were collected from a man between 50 and 59 years old with acute or convalescent COVID-19. Both conserved end residues are part of each CDR3. Fields, in order: D gene, J gene, clone size, V gene, CDR3 DNA, CDR3 protein. A D gene is named only where the DNA matches it firmly. Part of the rows lack a size; the others show once, few, many or a class for expanded clones.

d_gene: TRBD1
j_gene: TRBJ1-1
abundance: NA
v_gene: TRBV6-6
CDR3nt: TGTGCCAGCAACAGGGGAAACACTGAAGCTTTCTTT
CDR3aa: CASNRGNTEAFF

d_gene: NA
j_gene: TRBJ1-5
abundance: NA
v_gene: TRBV7-6
CDR3nt: TGTGCCAGCAGTTCAGTTGGGGGCCCCTTCAATCAGCCCCAGCATTTT
CDR3aa: CASSSVGGPFNQPQHF

d_gene: TRBD1
j_gene: TRBJ2-7
abundance: NA
v_gene: TRBV11-2
CDR3nt: TGTGCCAGCAGCTTCTACGTCGGACAGGGGAGCTACGAGCAGTACTTC
CDR3aa: CASSFYVGQGSYEQYF

d_gene: TRBD2
j_gene: TRBJ2-5
abundance: NA
v_gene: TRBV3-1/TRBV3-2
CDR3nt: TGTGCCAGCAGCCCCGGACTAGCGGGCCCCGGGGCCCAGTACTTC
CDR3aa: CASSPGLAGPGAQYF

d_gene: TRBD2
j_gene: TRBJ2-1
abundance: once
v_gene: TRBV5-4
CDR3nt: TGTGCCAGCAGCTACAGCGGGAGGGTATCCTACAATGAGCAGTTCTTC
CDR3aa: CASSYSGRVSYNEQFF

d_gene: NA
j_gene: TRBJ1-2
abundance: NA
v_gene: TRBV7-9
CDR3nt: TGTGCCAGCAGCTTAATCGGTCCCTCCTCAAGTTATGGCTACACCTTC
CDR3aa: CASSLIGPSSSYGYTF

d_gene: TRBD1
j_gene: TRBJ2-7
abundance: NA
v_gene: TRBV5-1
CDR3nt: TGCGCCAGCAGCTTCTCCGGGACAGGGGCCTACGAGCAGTACTTC
CDR3aa: CASSFSGTGAYEQYF

d_gene: TRBD1
j_gene: TRBJ1-1
abundance: NA
v_gene: TRBV6-5
CDR3nt: TGTGCCAGCAGTTTTGTTACCGGGACAGGGCCGACTGAAGCTTTCTTT
CDR3aa: CASSFVTGTGPTEAFF

d_gene: NA
j_gene: TRBJ2-2
abundance: NA
v_gene: TRBV12-3/TRBV12-4
CDR3nt: TGTGCCAGCAGCACGAACACCGGGGAGCTGTTTTTT
CDR3aa: CASSTNTGELFF

d_gene: NA
j_gene: TRBJ1-4
abundance: NA
v_gene: TRBV1
CDR3nt: TGCACCAGCAGCCAAGATGAAGGGATGGAGGGGAAATGTAGAGTAACTAATGAAAAACTGTTTTTT
CDR3aa: CTSSQDEGMEGKCRVTNEKLFF

d_gene: NA
j_gene: TRBJ2-3
abundance: NA
v_gene: TRBV19
CDR3nt: TGTGCCAGTACCACACTTGCGGGAACCACAGATACGCAGTATTTT
CDR3aa: CASTTLAGTTDTQYF

d_gene: NA
j_gene: TRBJ2-5
abundance: NA
v_gene: TRBV18
CDR3nt: TGTGCCAGCTCACCATCGGTCCAGGGAGAGACCCAGTACTTC
CDR3aa: CASSPSVQGETQYF

d_gene: TRBD2
j_gene: TRBJ2-1
abundance: NA
v_gene: TRBV6-2/TRBV6-3
CDR3nt: TGTGCCAGCAGTTACTCGGGGACTAGCGAGTTCTTC
CDR3aa: CASSYSGTSEFF